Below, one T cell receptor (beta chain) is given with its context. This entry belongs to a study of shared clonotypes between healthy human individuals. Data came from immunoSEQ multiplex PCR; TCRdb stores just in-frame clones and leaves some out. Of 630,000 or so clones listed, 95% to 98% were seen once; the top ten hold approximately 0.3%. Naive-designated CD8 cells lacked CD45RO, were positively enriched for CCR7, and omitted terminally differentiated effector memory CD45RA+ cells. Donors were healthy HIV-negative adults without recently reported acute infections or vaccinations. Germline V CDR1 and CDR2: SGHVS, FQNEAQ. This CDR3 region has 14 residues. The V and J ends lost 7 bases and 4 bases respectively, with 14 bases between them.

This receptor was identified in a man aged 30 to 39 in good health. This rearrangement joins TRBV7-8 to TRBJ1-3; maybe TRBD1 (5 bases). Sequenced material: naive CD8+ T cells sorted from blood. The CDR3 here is CASIRGGSGNTIYF. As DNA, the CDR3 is TGTGCCAGCATCCGGGGGGGGTCCGGAAACACCATATATTTT. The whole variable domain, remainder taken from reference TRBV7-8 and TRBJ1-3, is GAGVSQSPRYKVAKRGQDVALRCDPISGHVSLFWYQQALGQGPEFLTYFQNEAQLDKSGLPSDRFFAERPEGSVSTLKIQRTQQEDSAVYLCASIRGGSGNTIYFGEGSWLTVV.